The clone carrying this T cell receptor beta chain was recorded only once. Its antigen is unknown. Sequenced by immunoSEQ multiplex PCR; TCRdb stores in-frame clones only, minus some. The sample has 110,000 to 150,000 clones; roughly nine tenths are singletons. These data come from a study of T cell responses to AZD1222 COVID-19 vaccine. Trimming removed 3 bases from V and 4 bases from J, with 12 bases in between. Looked up from germline, CDR1 is LNHDA and CDR2 is SQIVND (reference sequence). The CDR3 is 14 amino acids. Study-level results: Spike-wide coverage was observed for vaccine-associated CD4 TCRs, with dominant responses at 160-218 and 743-854. Donors were chiefly white British, with a greater number of females, and clonal diversity was perhaps underestimated. The repertoires were collected only after the peak T cell response. Baseline seropositives among AZD1222 recipients totaled only 5 to 7.

The V call is TRBV19, the J call TRBJ1-1; the D is unclear. This receptor was taken from an adult in good health. The source was peripheral blood, collected on day 0 of AZD1222 vaccination. The CDR3 reads CASSIATSGTEAFF. In DNA, the CDR3 is TGTGCCAGTAGTATTGCTACGTCGGGCACTGAAGCTTTCTTT.